This T cell receptor (beta chain) was identified during a study of blood T cell repertoires in COVID-19. For the study at large: Each recovered donor of Cohort 3 presented with two negative PCRs, clearance, or symptom resolution. Sources were T cells, B-cell-depleted T cells, or PBMCs; the material itself was cDNA or gDNA.

Recruitment covered over 20 US areas and drew participants whose ages spanned roughly 18 to 100 years. Germline V lookup: CDR1 MDHEN, CDR2 SYDVKM. The CDR3 extends over 16 amino acids. V dropped 5 bases and J dropped 0 bases, with 11 bases sitting between them. As handled by the study authors: Reference gene primer amplification in the assay estimated nucleated cell counts. Using immunoSEQ multiplex PCR, the repertoire was profiled, and TCRdb retains in-frame clones only, with some absent. That table gives V, J and clone size, and the DNA gave D and trimming. The sample has 350,000 to 400,000 clones; around 87% are singletons.

Sequenced input: PBMCs or T cells enriched from blood (not recorded which). The chain uses TRBV28 and TRBJ1-6; no clear D gene. The origin of this receptor is a man aged 35 to 55 in a cohort exposed to, infected with or recovered from COVID-19 (not recorded which). The CDR3 loop is CASSPSRSSYNSPLHF. DNA for the CDR3: TGTGCCAGCAGTCCTTCGCGGAGCTCCTATAATTCACCCCTCCACTTT.